These 14 T cell receptor beta chains share one sample of origin, sequenced in a study of cytomegalovirus exposure and HLA in healthy donors. Researchers ran the PCR with 60 Vbeta and 13 Jbeta primers. The table came from immunoSEQ multiplex PCR; TCRdb's copy has only in-frame clones and leaves some out. The profile shows about 120,000 clones, roughly three fifths of them singletons. Sequencing was carried out using PBMCs. Receptor source: a man aged 18 to 29 in good health and CMV-seronegative.

The J gene is TRBJ1-1, the V gene TRBV11-1; no definite D call. V lost 3 bases, J lost 0 bases, and 8 bases lay in between. The CDR3 sequence is 14 residues long. Germline CDR1 SGHAT, CDR2 FQDESV (reference sequence). The CDR3 DNA sequence: TGTGCCAGCAGCTTGGGCCAGCTGAACACTGAAGCTTTCTTT. Amino acids: CASSLGQLNTEAFF.

The DNA of the CDR3 is TGTGCCAGCAGCCTCGGGACTAGCGGGGGCGATGAGCAGTTCTTC. It yields the protein CASSLGTSGGDEQFF. The J gene is TRBJ2-1, the V gene TRBV7-7, with TRBD2 matching 14 bases. Germline CDR1 reads SSHAT; CDR2 reads FNYEAQ (reference sequence). Unmatched junction bases numbered 5, after V lost 5 bases and J lost 8 bases. This CDR3 has 15 amino acids.

This clone was found a few times. A junction boundary mismatches the germline segment, possibly from a read error. The J gene is TRBJ2-1, the V gene TRBV6-6; TRBD1 matches 7 bases. The germline CDR1 and CDR2 sequences are MNHNY and SVGAGI (reference sequence). The CDR3 sequence is 12 residues long. The CDR3 DNA is TGTGCCAGCAGTGCCTCCGGGACAGCAGGGGTCTTC. This gives the protein CASSASGTAGVF.

This chain joins TRBV19 and TRBJ2-7, with D possibly matching TRBD2 (6 bases). The germline gives CDR1 LNHDA, CDR2 SQIVND (reference sequence). The CDR3 has 15 amino acids. Deletions cut 0 bases from V and 2 bases from J, with 11 bases between. CDR3 sequence: CASSIDGRGAYEQYF. The CDR3 region has the DNA TGTGCCAGTAGTATAGATGGGCGGGGAGCCTACGAGCAGTACTTC.

This clone was picked up a small number of times. V usage is TRBV9 and J usage is TRBJ1-4; 11 positions agree with TRBD1. Germline CDR1 and CDR2: SGDLS and YYNGEE. The CDR3 consists of 15 residues. Trimming at V came to 4 bases and at J to 4 bases, leaving 3 bases not matched to a gene. CDR3 in amino acids: CASSTGTGGNEKLFF. As DNA, the CDR3 is TGTGCCAGCAGCACGGGGACAGGGGGTAATGAAAAACTGTTTTTT.

This clone was observed a handful of times. The chain recombines TRBV15 with TRBJ2-5, with 10 bases aligning to TRBD1. The J call is uncertain, as TRBJ2-7 better fits the DNA end. The CDR3 has 14 residues. Germline CDR1 and CDR2: LNHNV and YYDKDF (reference sequence). CDR3 in amino acids: CATSSGQGAYEQYF. Here the CDR3 DNA reads TGTGCCACCAGCAGTGGACAGGGGGCCTACGAGCAGTACTTC.

The chain recombines TRBV15 with TRBJ2-3; 9 nucleotides agree with TRBD1. The CDR3 is 15 residues long. Unmatched junction bases numbered 6, after V lost 1 base and J lost 7 bases. Germline loops: CDR1 LNHNV, CDR2 YYDKDF (reference sequence). CDR3 in amino acids: CATSRARDRANTQYF. CDR3 sequence (DNA): TGTGCCACCAGCAGAGCCAGGGACAGGGCAAATACGCAGTATTTT.

CDR3 loop: CASSLGGLPLEQYF. The CDR3 nucleotides are TGTGCCAGCAGCTTAGGCGGTCTTCCCCTCGAGCAGTACTTC. The gene calls are TRBV11-2 and TRBJ2-7, with D uncertain. V was trimmed by 1 base and J by 6 bases, leaving 13 bases between them. The CDR3 is 14 amino acids. Germline V lookup: CDR1 SGHAT, CDR2 FQNNGV.

The chain recombines TRBV5-1 with TRBJ2-1, with 10 bases that match TRBD2. Trimming took 0 bases from V and 9 from J; bases not matched to a gene: 6. The CDR3 has 15 amino acids. CDR1 and CDR2 from the germline V gene are SGHRS and YFSETQ. The CDR3 DNA reads as TGCGCCAGCAGCTTGGGGCTAGCGGGGGTTCGTGAGCAGTTCTTC. This gives the protein CASSLGLAGVREQFF.

J is TRBJ1-3 and V is TRBV15; the D is unclear. In germline, CDR1 is LNHNV, CDR2 YYDKDF (reference sequence). CDR3 size: 13 residues. With 5 bases removed from V and 0 bases from J, the gap between germline ends came to 5 bases. The CDR3 loop reads CATSRDSGNTIYF. CDR3 DNA: TGTGCCACCAGCCGGGACTCTGGAAACACCATATATTTT.

J is TRBJ1-1 and V is TRBV19; 7 positions match TRBD1. The CDR3 is 14 amino acids. V gave up 4 bases and J gave up 5 bases; unmatched junction bases: 7. The germline CDR1 and CDR2 sequences are LNHDA and SQIVND (reference sequence). In DNA form, the CDR3 reads TGTGCCAGTAGTACACAGGGGCCGAGGACTGAAGCTTTCTTT. Translated: CASSTQGPRTEAFF.

The V call is TRBV10-3, the J call TRBJ2-7, with D perhaps TRBD2 (5 bases). Deletions cut 7 bases from V and 1 base from J, with 11 bases between. Germline CDR1 reads ENHRY; CDR2 reads SYGVKD. This CDR3 contains 13 residues. CDR3 coding DNA: TGTGCCATCACTAGCCTTTTGTCCTACGAGCAGTACTTC. Protein sequence: CAITSLLSYEQYF.

This chain joins TRBV25-1 and TRBJ2-2; 7 bases agree with TRBD2. This CDR3 region has 13 residues. Germline-derived CDR1 and CDR2 are MGHDK and SYGVNS. The V gene end was trimmed by 3 bases and the J gene end by 6 bases; junction bases not matched to a gene: 1. The CDR3 loop is CASSDRGAGELFF. The CDR3 DNA sequence: TGTGCCAGCAGTGACCGGGGGGCCGGGGAGCTGTTTTTT.

Written as DNA, the CDR3 is TGTGCCAGCAGTCCCAGGGAGGGGGAAGAGACCCAGTACTTC. Amino acids: CASSPREGEETQYF. V gene TRBV27 combines with J gene TRBJ2-5; a possible D gene is TRBD2 (7 bases). This CDR3 comprises 14 residues. The germline V and J ends were trimmed by 5 bases and 3 bases, with 13 bases remaining between them. CDR1 and CDR2 from the germline V gene are MNHEY and SMNVEV (reference sequence).